This T cell receptor (beta chain) was observed in a study of blood T cell repertoires in COVID-19. Turning to the study itself: Acute and convalescent COVID-19 specimens originated in the United States, Italy and Spain.

CDR1 SGHRS and CDR2 YFSETQ come from the germline V gene. Trimming removed 4 bases from V and 1 base from J; junction bases left unmatched: 4. This CDR3 has 14 amino acids. Assay: immunoSEQ multiplex PCR; the TCRdb copy retains only in-frame clones and omits some. The sample has approximately 170,000 clones, approximately 84% seen once; the top ten hold roughly 3.2%. The material sequenced was PBMCs or T cells enriched from blood (not recorded which). The rearrangement joins TRBV5-1 to TRBJ2-5; 7 bases match TRBD2. This clonotype originated in a woman aged 25 to 39 who had recovered from COVID-19. The CDR3 DNA reads as TGCGCCAGCAGCAGTGGACTAGTCCAAGAGACCCAGTACTTC. This encodes CASSSGLVQETQYF.